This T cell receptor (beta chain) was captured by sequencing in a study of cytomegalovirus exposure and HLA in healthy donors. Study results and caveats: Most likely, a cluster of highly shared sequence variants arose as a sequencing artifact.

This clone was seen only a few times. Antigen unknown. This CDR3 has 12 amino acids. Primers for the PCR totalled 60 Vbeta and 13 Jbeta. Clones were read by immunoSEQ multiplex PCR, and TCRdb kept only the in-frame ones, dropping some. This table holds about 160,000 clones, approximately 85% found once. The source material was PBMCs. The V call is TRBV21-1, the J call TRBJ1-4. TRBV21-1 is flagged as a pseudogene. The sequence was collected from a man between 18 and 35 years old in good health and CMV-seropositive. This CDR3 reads CASTQTRLWLFF. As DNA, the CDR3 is TGTGCCAGCACCCAGACTCGACTTTGGCTGTTTTTT.